This TCR beta chain appears in the sequencing data of a study of T cells in Graves' hyperthyroidism and ophthalmopathy (dated by TCRdb to the late 2010s). Background for the entire study: TCR V-J signatures able to tell the groups apart were searched for in a discovery cohort of about a hundred patients, of whom over 40 had Graves' ophthalmopathy and more than 55 had stable Graves' hyperthyroidism. The paper describes TCR Vbeta CDR3 sequencing of 130 to 150 peripheral blood samples, made up of some 42 ophthalmopathy patients, 70 to 75 hyperthyroidism patients and about 17 progressor patients. In more than five Graves' hyperthyroidism patients, the study also compared T-cell repertoires from thyroid tissue with T-cell repertoires from blood. Prospective prediction of ophthalmopathy was tested in an independent validation cohort consisting of roughly 20 hyperthyroidism patients and more than 15 patients who later progressed to ophthalmopathy. For training and testing, the 80 to 100 patients in the discovery cohort were randomly divided in a 7:3 ratio. Following sampling, methimazole starting at 30 mg daily was given to hyperthyroidism patients, and high-dose intravenous methylprednisolone was given to ophthalmopathy patients.

The TCR beta CDR3 regions were amplified from RNA transcripts. The first round of RT-PCR for the TCR CDR3 was performed with the HTBI primer set and the Qiagen OneStep RT-PCR kit. Libraries were constructed in a second round of multiplex PCR, after which size selection and purification were performed. Libraries were sequenced paired-end with 100 bp reads on an Illumina HiSeq2000. The original pipeline was this. Raw data were processed with SOAPnuke, discarding reads with adapters, uncalled bases, mean Phred below 15, or no exact constant-primer or identifier match. High-quality paired reads were merged with COPE v1.2.5, and unique nucleotide sequences were defined as clonotypes. MiTCR v1.1 was used to align the clonotypes against IMGT TRBV, TRBD and TRBJ reference segments. The analysis was restricted to V-J combinations with a frequency above 0.0001, which together covered 99% to 99.2% of the repertoires. The TCS score was defined as the ratio of F50 (clonal expansion) to E x V (chaos), calculated using BLOSUM62-based TCRdist between CDR3 peptides within each V-J. Welch's t-statistics and random forest reduced several hundred V-J features to 13, which were used in a naive Bayes classifier (R e1071). Thyroid-blood repertoire similarity was quantified with the Morisita-Horn index. TCRdb handled the public reads itself, with Q25 trimming in fastp and clone calling in MiXCR, and kept productive beta chains. Identical CDR3 protein sequences are pooled into one entry, listed with their most common genes and DNA. The V and J calls follow TCRdb's processing rather than the paper's. In all, the sample holds 450,000 to 700,000 distinct CDR3 sequences, and 40% to 55% of those were seen once. The ten most abundant clones make up more than 7% of the sample.

Stable Graves' hyperthyroidism was defined as no progression to ophthalmopathy during 18 months of follow-up. The hyperthyroidism patients were between 18 and 65 years old and newly diagnosed, with a disease duration of less than 2 months. Any patient with an uncontrolled infection, another autoimmune disease, pregnancy or lactation was excluded. Diagnoses were established on the basis of clinical symptoms, serum thyroxine and TRAb, thyroid ultrasound, and orbital computed tomography. Total RNA was extracted using Trizol reagent, and RNA quality was assessed on an Agilent 2100 Bioanalyzer. What the research found in general, with its limitations: In validation, progression to ophthalmopathy was predicted by the model with roughly 69% sensitivity and 72.22% specificity, a median of approximately 6.5 months before onset. Ophthalmopathy was separated from stable hyperthyroidism by a 13 V-J signature model, with just over 85% sensitivity and 81% to 82% specificity obtained in cross-validation and 80%/75% obtained in testing. Sample size was not statistically predetermined, and investigators were not blinded to group allocation. Blood samples also contained most of the expanded thyroid clonotypes (frequency above 0.001), which suggests that blood repertoires may reflect thyroid immune responses.

Per the germline V gene (reference sequence), SEHNR is the CDR1 and FQNEAQ is the CDR2. V is cut by 8 bases and J by 1 base, and the space between the germline ends is 12 bases. From cysteine to phenylalanine, the CDR3 is 13 amino acids long. Just CDR3 DNA is preserved here, 39 bases in frame from base 1. This clonotype was picked up many times. The specificity of this receptor is unknown. No base quality values were provided; no much bigger clone lies one nucleotide off. The rearranged chain carries TRBV7-9 and TRBJ2-7, with the D segment possibly TRBD1 or TRBD2, each aligning over 5 bases. Sequenced input: peripheral blood or thyroid tissue (not recorded which). The sequence was collected from a woman aged 18-29 years with Graves' hyperthyroidism. This receptor has the CDR3 CASSGAPSYEQYF. The bases read TGTGCCAGCTCCGGGGCGCCTTCCTACGAGCAGTACTTC.